The 17 T cell receptor beta chains listed next were all sequenced from one sample in a study of long-term antiretroviral therapy in people with HIV. With survey level as its setting, the immunoSEQ assay was v3.0. Generated by immunoSEQ multiplex PCR, the TCRdb table keeps only in-frame clones and is missing some. The sample lists over 30,000 clones; more than 60% were seen once. This material consisted of unsorted PBMCs, taken 3.1 years after starting antiretroviral therapy. Receptor source: a woman in her forties or fifties with HIV.

The V gene is TRBV29-1, the J gene TRBJ1-2; no reliable D call. V was trimmed by 3 bases and J by 5 bases, leaving 28 bases between them. The CDR3 extends over 18 amino acids. CDR1 is SQVTM, CDR2 ANQGSEA, per germline. The CDR3 DNA reads as TGCAGCGTTGAGAAGGCTAGCTCTGCGAGATTGAAGTGGTATGGCTACACCTTC. It codes for CSVEKASSARLKWYGYTF.

The chain has TRBV5-1 and TRBJ2-7; D ambiguous. The V gene lost 3 bases and the J gene lost 2 bases, with 15 bases spanning the gap. The CDR3 covers 15 residues. From germline, CDR1 is SGHRS and CDR2 YFSETQ. The CDR3 region is CASSSDVERAYEQYF. Written as DNA, the CDR3 is TGCGCCAGCAGCTCGGACGTAGAACGGGCCTACGAGCAGTACTTC.

About this clone: This sample also contains other DNA sequences that code for the same CDR3. V gene TRBV9 combines with J gene TRBJ2-1; D gene uncertain. CDR1 and CDR2 (germline): SGDLS, YYNGEE. This CDR3 is 13 amino acids long. V lost 0 bases and J lost 6, with 7 bases in between. The CDR3 protein is CASSVGLGNEQFF. Here the CDR3 DNA reads TGTGCCAGCAGCGTAGGGCTAGGCAATGAGCAGTTCTTC.

The chain is built from TRBV9 and TRBJ2-1; possibly TRBD2 for D (6 bases). Trimming took 0 bases from V and 1 from J, leaving 11 bases between them. CDR3 length: 16 amino acids. CDR1 is SGDLS, CDR2 YYNGEE, per germline. CDR3 in DNA: TGTGCCAGCAGCGTAGAGGTGCGGGGTTCCTACAATGAGCAGTTCTTC. Residues: CASSVEVRGSYNEQFF.

The chain employs TRBV7-9 and TRBJ1-6; D is possibly TRBD1 (6 bases). The CDR3 loop spans 15 amino acids. Germline-derived CDR1 and CDR2 are SEHNR and FQNEAQ (reference sequence). V lost 4 bases, J lost 9 bases, and 16 bases lay in between. CDR3 region: CASSSLGQTPSPLHF. The CDR3 DNA sequence: TGTGCCAGCAGCTCTCTTGGACAGACGCCTTCACCCCTCCACTTT.

The CDR3 sequence: CASSSHVSAGANVLTF. In DNA, the CDR3 is TGTGCCAGCAGCTCACACGTCTCGGCTGGGGCCAACGTCCTGACTTTC. The genes are TRBV7-3 and TRBJ2-6; no firm D call. Germline CDR1 and CDR2: SGHTA and FQGTGA. Trimming removed 4 bases at V and 2 bases at J, with 12 bases between. The CDR3 covers 16 residues.

This chain joins TRBV11-3 and TRBJ2-7; D uncertain. The V end lost 5 bases, the J end lost 0 bases, and 11 bases lay between the germline ends. This CDR3 is built from 14 residues. Germline assignment: CDR1 SGHNT and CDR2 YENEEA. The CDR3 protein is CASSQMFYSYEQYV. CDR3 sequence (DNA): TGTGCCAGCAGCCAAATGTTCTACTCCTACGAGCAGTACGTC.

This chain links TRBV5-5 with TRBJ1-1; D is perhaps TRBD1 (6 bases). Germline CDR1 and CDR2: SGHKS and YYEKEE (reference sequence). The CDR3 totals 16 residues. V lost 0 bases and J lost 0, with 12 bases in between. The CDR3 region is CASSLVAGEVNTEAFF. The CDR3 DNA follows: TGTGCCAGCAGCTTGGTGGCAGGGGAGGTGAACACTGAAGCTTTCTTT. Drawing the rest from reference TRBV5-5 and TRBJ1-1, the complete variable domain is DAGVTQSPTHLIKTRGQQVTLRCSPISGHKSVSWYQQVLGQGPQFIFQYYEKEERGRGNFPDRFSARQFPNYSSELNVNALLLGDSALYLCASSLVAGEVNTEAFFGQGTRLTVV.

The genes are TRBV30 and TRBJ2-2, with D possibly matching TRBD1 (5 bases). Trimming cost V 1 base and J 5 bases, with 14 bases left between them. Germline assignment: CDR1 GTSNPN and CDR2 SVGIG (reference sequence). The CDR3 is 15 residues long. DNA for the CDR3: TGTGCCTGGAGTGGGGGCCCGCTTGGGACCGGGGAGCTGTTTTTT. Amino acids: CAWSGGPLGTGELFF.

V gene TRBV4-1 combines with J gene TRBJ2-7; weak D call: TRBD1 (7 bases). The CDR3 sequence is 15 residues long. The V gene's germline CDR1 is MGHRA and CDR2 YSYEKL. Between the trimmed V and J ends, which lost 1 base and 2 bases, there was a span of 12 bases. CDR3 amino acids: CASSQGQGGTYEQYF. The CDR3 bases are TGCGCCAGCAGCCAAGGTCAGGGGGGAACCTACGAGCAGTACTTC.

The J gene is TRBJ1-1, the V gene TRBV10-3; 7 bases are a match to TRBD1. Germline CDR1 is ENHRY and CDR2 is SYGVKD. The CDR3 runs to 14 residues. The V segment lost 11 bases and the J segment 0 bases; nucleotides outside the gene matches: 9. CDR3 DNA sequence: TGTGCCCTCCGACAGGGCTCCATGAACACTGAAGCTTTCTTT. Translated, it gives CALRQGSMNTEAFF.

V and J are TRBV9 and TRBJ1-1; D is undetermined. The germline gives CDR1 SGDLS, CDR2 YYNGEE. The CDR3 is 15 residues long. Trimming removed 0 bases from V and 0 bases from J, with 9 bases in between. The CDR3 DNA reads TGTGCCAGCAGCGTAGGAGGTGCTATGAACACTGAAGCTTTCTTT. Its translation is CASSVGGAMNTEAFF.

This clone was seen more than once but under ten times. The chain combines TRBV6-6 with TRBJ2-2, with TRBD2 matching 10 bases. In germline, CDR1 is MNHNY, CDR2 SVGAGI (reference sequence). After removal of 6 bases from V and 9 bases from J, the junction contained 10 bases not matched to a gene. The CDR3 runs 15 residues. CDR3: CASSLSGGASRELFF. The CDR3 bases are TGTGCCAGCAGCCTCAGCGGGGGGGCCTCCCGGGAGCTGTTTTTT.

This chain connects TRBV10-3 to TRBJ1-2; D gene uncertain. CDR1 is ENHRY, CDR2 SYGVKD, per germline. The CDR3 is made up of 12 amino acids. V gave up 4 bases and J gave up 6 bases, with 9 bases separating them. CDR3 region: CAISVYSHGYTF. DNA of the CDR3: TGTGCCATCAGTGTATACAGTCATGGCTACACCTTC.

This chain uses TRBV9 with TRBJ2-7; TRBD1 matches 9 bases. The V segment lost 0 bases and the J segment 3 bases; nucleotides outside the gene matches: 7. The germline gives CDR1 SGDLS, CDR2 YYNGEE. This CDR3 has 16 amino acids. In DNA, the CDR3 is TGTGCCAGCAGCGTAGGGGTAACAGGGGGCAACTACGAGCAGTACTTC. Protein product: CASSVGVTGGNYEQYF.

This rearrangement joins TRBV30 to TRBJ1-5; D uncertain. The germline CDR1 and CDR2 sequences are GTSNPN and SVGIG (reference sequence). This CDR3 region has 14 residues. Trimming took 0 bases from V and 4 from J, leaving 10 bases between them. This CDR3 is CAWSVKQKNQPQHF. The CDR3 nucleotides read TGTGCCTGGAGTGTAAAACAGAAGAATCAGCCCCAGCATTTT.

The V call is TRBV9, the J call TRBJ2-5; TRBD2 matches at 15 bases. CDR3 length equals 18 residues. Germline V CDR1 and CDR2: SGDLS, YYNGEE. The trim removed 0 bases at V and 2 bases at J, leaving 5 bases unmatched. This chain's CDR3 is CASSVAGGLAGGQETQYF. The CDR3 DNA reads as TGTGCCAGCAGCGTAGCGGGGGGACTAGCGGGGGGACAAGAGACCCAGTACTTC.